The T cell receptor beta chain under discussion was sequenced for a study of OX40 agonist ivuxolimab in advanced cancers. Study in general: Each dose-escalation patient presented with hepatocellular carcinoma, melanoma, renal cell or head and neck cancer.

Germline CDR1 is SGHVS and CDR2 is FQNEAQ. Trimming removed 4 bases from V and 0 bases from J, with 7 bases in between. This CDR3 region has 15 residues. About this clone itself: Its antigen remains unknown.

Study-level results: Clonal expansion by week 6 occurred in CD4+ and CD8+ blood T cells (at 0.1 to 3.0 mg/kg). In CD8+ T cells, expanded clones were on average more numerous than in CD4+.

The method was immunoSEQ multiplex PCR; TCRdb's version includes in-frame clones alone and lacks a portion of them. The sample has about 64,000 clones; 82% are singletons. The chain has TRBV7-8 and TRBJ2-6; D is unresolved. The clonotype was recovered from an adult with an advanced solid tumor such as melanoma, head and neck, liver or kidney cancer. This specimen was CD4+ or CD8+ T cells sorted from blood, taken in a trial of the OX40 agonist ivuxolimab. CDR3 loop: CASSSPGSGANVLTF. CDR3 nucleotides: TGTGCCAGCAGCTCACCCGGCTCTGGGGCCAACGTCCTGACTTTC.